One and the same sample provided the 10 T cell receptor beta chains below, sequenced in a study of T cells in Graves' hyperthyroidism and ophthalmopathy. It was RNA transcripts that yielded the amplified TCR beta CDR3 regions. The TCR CDR3 first-round RT-PCR relied on the HTBI primer set. TCRdb reprocessed the multiplex PCR reads via MiXCR and lists one record per CDR3 protein. Here the sample spans a few hundred thousand distinct CDR3 sequences, roughly 14% being singletons. Sequencing used blood. The source of these receptors is a woman aged 40 to 50 with Graves' hyperthyroidism that later progressed to Graves' ophthalmopathy.

The genes are TRBV11-2 and TRBJ2-1; 9 bases are shared with TRBD2. Trimming removed 3 bases from V and 10 bases from J; junction bases left unmatched: 10. This CDR3 is 15 amino acids long. Germline lookup yields CDR1 SGHAT and CDR2 FQNNGV. In DNA, the CDR3 is TGTGCCAGCAGCTTCTTAGCGGGAGCTTCACGGGAGCAGTTCTTC. This gives the protein CASSFLAGASREQFF. The variable domain in full, completed from reference TRBV11-2 and TRBJ2-1, reads EAGVAQSPRYKIIEKRQSVAFWCNPISGHATLYWYQQILGQGPKLLIQFQNNGVVDDSQLPKDRFSAERLKGVDSTLKIQPAKLEDSAVYLCASSFLAGASREQFFGPGTRLTVL.

The rearrangement uses TRBV2 and TRBJ1-4; D is unresolved. Germline CDR1 and CDR2: SNHLY and FYNNEI. The V and J ends lost 4 bases and 8 bases respectively, with 5 bases between them. This CDR3 has 11 amino acids. The chain's CDR3 is CASSVEEKLFF. DNA for the CDR3: TGTGCCAGCAGTGTCGAGGAAAAACTGTTTTTT. Full variable domain (outside the CDR3, taken from reference TRBV2 and TRBJ1-4): EPEVTQTPSHQVTQMGQEVILRCVPISNHLYFYWYRQILGQKVEFLVSFYNNEISEKSEIFDDQFSVERPDGSNFTLKIRSTKLEDSAMYFCASSVEEKLFFGSGTQLSVL.

This clonotype has ten or more counts. The chain combines TRBV28 with TRBJ1-1; D gene unclear. V lost 6 bases and J lost 1, with 15 bases in between. Germline V gene sequence: CDR1 MDHEN, CDR2 SYDVKM. The CDR3 runs 15 residues. In DNA, the CDR3 is TGTGCCAGCAGGCCTTTTGGTGGAAGGAACACTGAAGCTTTCTTT. It codes for CASRPFGGRNTEAFF.

This clonotype was observed a few times. This rearrangement joins TRBV20-1 to TRBJ1-6; 7 bases are a match to TRBD1. The CDR3 runs to 14 residues. V gave up 1 base and J gave up 6 bases; unmatched junction bases: 3. The germline V gene has CDR1 DFQATT and CDR2 SNEGSKA (reference sequence). CDR3 sequence (DNA): TGCAGTGCTAGAGTTGGACAGGCTAATTCACCCCTCCACTTT. Encoded protein: CSARVGQANSPLHF.

This clonotype has a count of ten or more. This rearrangement joins TRBV6-6 to TRBJ2-7; 12 nucleotides align to TRBD2. The CDR3 is 15 amino acids. J gave up 5 bases and V 0 bases, and 2 bases lay outside the gene matches. Germline assignment: CDR1 MNHNY and CDR2 SVGAGI (reference sequence). In DNA form, the CDR3 reads TGTGCCAGCAGTTACTCGACTAGCGGGAGCCACGAGCAGTACTTC. Translation: CASSYSTSGSHEQYF.

The chain carries TRBV18 and TRBJ2-3; unclear D gene. The germline V gene encodes CDR1 KGHSH and CDR2 LQKENI. Trimming removed 3 bases at V and 4 bases at J, with 8 bases between. The CDR3 spans 13 residues. The CDR3, as DNA: TGTGCCAGCTCACCGCCACATGCAGATACGCAGTATTTT. Its protein is CASSPPHADTQYF.

This clonotype has ten or more counts. The V call is TRBV30, the J call TRBJ2-1, with TRBD1 matching 11 bases. Per germline, CDR1 GTSNPN and CDR2 SVGIG (reference sequence). CDR3 size: 14 residues. J lost 9 bases, V lost 3 bases, and 7 bases had no gene match. CDR3 protein: CAWRKRDRGSEQFF. As DNA, the CDR3 is TGTGCCTGGAGAAAACGGGACAGGGGGAGTGAGCAGTTCTTC.

This clonotype has a count of ten or more. This chain links TRBV11-2 with TRBJ2-1, with TRBD2 matching 7 bases. The CDR3 extends over 16 amino acids. CDR1 and CDR2 from the germline V gene are SGHAT and FQNNGV. The V segment lost 5 bases and the J segment 5 bases; nucleotides outside the gene matches: 12. In DNA form, the CDR3 reads TGTGCCAGCAGCGGGATTAGCGGGTCGGTGAACAATGAGCAGTTCTTC. This sequence encodes CASSGISGSVNNEQFF.

This clonotype turned up a few times. The rearrangement links TRBV4-1 to TRBJ2-5; 9 nucleotides agree with TRBD2. There are 16 residues in the CDR3. With 3 bases clipped from V and 4 bases from J, the junction kept 9 bases outside the gene matches. In germline, CDR1 is MGHRA, CDR2 YSYEKL. The CDR3 reads CASSQGRGRARETQYF. CDR3 nucleotides: TGCGCCAGCAGCCAGGGTCGCGGGAGGGCTCGAGAGACCCAGTACTTC.

This clonotype was seen only a few times. The CDR3 sequence: CATSFHVANTEAFF. CDR3 sequence (DNA): TGTGCCACCAGCTTCCACGTGGCGAACACTGAAGCTTTCTTT. The chain links TRBV15 to TRBJ1-1; D is ambiguous. Germline V CDR1 and CDR2: LNHNV, YYDKDF (reference sequence). The CDR3 spans 14 residues. The V and J ends lost 5 bases and 1 base respectively, with 11 bases between them. The entire variable domain, with the rest obtained from reference TRBV15 and TRBJ1-1, is as follows: DAMVIQNPRYQVTQFGKPVTLSCSQTLNHNVMYWYQQKSSQAPKLLFHYYDKDFNNEADTPDNFQSRRPNTSFCFLDIRSPGLGDTAMYLCATSFHVANTEAFFGQGTRLTVV.